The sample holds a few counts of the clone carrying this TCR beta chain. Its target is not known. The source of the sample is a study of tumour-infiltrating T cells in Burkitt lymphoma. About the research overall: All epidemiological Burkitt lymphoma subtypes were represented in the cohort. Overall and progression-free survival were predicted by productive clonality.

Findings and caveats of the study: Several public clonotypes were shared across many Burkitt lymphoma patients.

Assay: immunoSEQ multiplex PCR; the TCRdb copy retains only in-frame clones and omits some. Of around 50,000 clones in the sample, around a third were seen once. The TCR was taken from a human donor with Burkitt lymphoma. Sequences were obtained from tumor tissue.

The CDR3 here is CASSLVAVQETQYF. CDR3 sequence (DNA): TGCGCCAGCAGCTTGGTGGCGGTCCAAGAGACCCAGTACTTC. This sequence joins TRBV5-1 and TRBJ2-5; D gene unclear. The CDR3 length is 14 residues. Germline V gene lookup returns CDR1 SGHRS and CDR2 YFSETQ. Trimming took off 0 bases at V and 1 base at J, with 7 bases between the two ends. Full variable domain (remainder filled in from reference TRBV5-1 and TRBJ2-5): KAGVTQTPRYLIKTRGQQVTLSCSPISGHRSVSWYQQTPGQGLQFLFEYFSETQRNKGNFPGRFSGRQFSNSRSEMNVSTLELGDSALYLCASSLVAVQETQYFGPGTRLLVL.